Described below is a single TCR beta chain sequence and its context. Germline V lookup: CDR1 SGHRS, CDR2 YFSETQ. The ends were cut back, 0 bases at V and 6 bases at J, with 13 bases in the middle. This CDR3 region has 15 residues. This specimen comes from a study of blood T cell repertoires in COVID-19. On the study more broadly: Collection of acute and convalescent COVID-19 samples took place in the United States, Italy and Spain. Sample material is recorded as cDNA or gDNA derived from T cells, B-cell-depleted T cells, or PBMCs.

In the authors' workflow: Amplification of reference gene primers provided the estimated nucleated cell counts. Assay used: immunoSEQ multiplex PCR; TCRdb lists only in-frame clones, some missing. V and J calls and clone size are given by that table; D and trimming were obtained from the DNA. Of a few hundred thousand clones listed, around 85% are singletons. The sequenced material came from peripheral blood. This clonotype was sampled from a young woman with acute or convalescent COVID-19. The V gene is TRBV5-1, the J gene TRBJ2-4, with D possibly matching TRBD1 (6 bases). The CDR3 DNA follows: TGCGCCAGCAGCTTGGTCGACAGGCTAACAAACATTCAGTACTTC. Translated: CASSLVDRLTNIQYF.